Presented here are 17 T cell receptor beta chains from one specimen sequenced in a study of regulatory T cells in long-lasting Graves disease. CDR3 regions were amplified by Arm-PCR using iRepertoire HTBI primers to build TCR beta libraries. A single record per CDR3 protein comes from TCRdb applying MiXCR to the multiplex PCR reads. The sample records roughly 500,000 distinct CDR3 sequences, about 11% being singletons. Time point indicated: newly diagnosed GD, antithyroid drugs for less than 3 months. TCR sequences were obtained from RNA taken from PBMCs. The sample was also reused in another study, on T cells in Graves' hyperthyroidism and ophthalmopathy.

The sample consisted of peripheral blood mononuclear cells (PBMCs), taken at new diagnosis, from a patient treated with antithyroid drugs. All receptors derive from a young woman with Graves disease.

This clonotype has a handful of counts. The chain uses TRBV28 and TRBJ1-1; TRBD1 aligns across 8 bases. This CDR3 has 15 residues. V shed 2 bases, J shed 5 bases, and the junction held 7 bases outside the gene matches. Germline V gives CDR1 MDHEN, CDR2 SYDVKM. CDR3 loop: CASSLGQGPRTEAFF. CDR3 in DNA: TGTGCCAGCAGTTTAGGACAGGGACCAAGGACTGAAGCTTTCTTT.

Ten or more counts support this clonotype. CDR3 protein: CASSPFGTATNYGYTF. The CDR3, as DNA: TGTGCCAGCTCACCATTCGGGACAGCAACTAACTATGGCTACACCTTC. This chain joins TRBV18 and TRBJ1-2, with TRBD1 identical over 7 bases. The germline V gene has CDR1 KGHSH and CDR2 LQKENI. CDR3 length: 16 residues. J lost 0 bases, V lost 2 bases, and 6 bases had no gene match.

There are many counts of this clonotype. This sequence joins TRBV28 and TRBJ2-3; TRBD1 matches 9 bases. Germline assignment: CDR1 MDHEN and CDR2 SYDVKM. The V and J ends lost 7 bases and 4 bases, in that order; junction bases with no gene match: 6. The CDR3 runs to 14 residues. CDR3 DNA: TGTGCCAGCACCACAGGGGGCGCCCCAGATACGCAGTATTTT. This sequence encodes CASTTGGAPDTQYF.

This clonotype appeared many times. V gene TRBV29-1 combines with J gene TRBJ1-6; perhaps TRBD1 as D (5 bases). The CDR3 is 15 amino acids. Germline CDR1 and CDR2: SQVTM and ANQGSEA. Trimming took 3 bases from V and 11 from J, leaving 20 bases between them. The CDR3 loop is CSVDGVVRGMTPLHF. CDR3 sequence (DNA): TGCAGCGTTGATGGAGTTGTTCGGGGCATGACACCCCTCCACTTT.

This clonotype was seen a handful of times. This chain uses TRBV7-9 with TRBJ2-7, with 10 bases matching TRBD2. This CDR3 has 16 residues. Germline trimming cut 3 bases from V and 5 bases from J; bases unmatched to any gene: 10. In germline, CDR1 is SEHNR, CDR2 FQNEAQ (reference sequence). The CDR3 region is CASSFWASGSFNEQYF. The DNA for the CDR3 is TGTGCCAGCAGCTTTTGGGCTAGCGGGAGTTTCAACGAGCAGTACTTC.

This clonotype was detected a few times. V and J are TRBV7-9 and TRBJ2-1; D gene unclear. V was cut by 2 bases and J by 7 bases, with 15 bases left in between. The CDR3 consists of 15 residues. Germline V gene sequence: CDR1 SEHNR, CDR2 FQNEAQ (reference sequence). CDR3 protein: CASSLSGMGSNEQFF. CDR3 DNA sequence: TGTGCCAGCAGCTTAAGTGGGATGGGTTCAAATGAGCAGTTCTTC.

The chain is built from TRBV18 and TRBJ1-5, with no clear D. The CDR3 extends over 14 amino acids. Germline CDR1 and CDR2: KGHSH and LQKENI. Between the trimmed V and J ends, which lost 2 bases and 5 bases, there was a span of 10 bases. CDR3 nucleotide sequence: TGTGCCAGCTCACCATCCCAAGGTCATCAGCCCCAGCATTTT. Amino acid sequence: CASSPSQGHQPQHF.

The count of this clonotype is one. This chain connects TRBV4-3 to TRBJ1-4; D is unresolved. Germline lookup yields CDR1 LGHNA and CDR2 YSLEER. Deletions cut 0 bases from V and 10 bases from J, with 18 bases between. The CDR3 loop spans 16 amino acids. The CDR3 DNA reads TGCGCCAGCAGCCAAGATCCCAGATTTTCGGCGGGAAAACTGTTTTTT. It translates to CASSQDPRFSAGKLFF.

This clonotype was observed many times. V usage is TRBV12-3 or TRBV12-4 and J usage is TRBJ1-5; D gene ambiguous. V gave up 0 bases and J gave up 5 bases, with 5 bases separating them. The CDR3 has 13 residues. This chain's CDR3 is CASSLASHQPQHF. CDR3 bases: TGTGCCAGCAGTTTAGCGTCTCATCAGCCCCAGCATTTT.

This clonotype was recorded at least ten times. J is TRBJ2-7 and V is TRBV5-5; possibly TRBD1 or TRBD2 for D (5 bases each). Germline V gene data show CDR1 as SGHKS and CDR2 as YYEKEE (reference sequence). Trimming pared 2 bases from V and 6 bases from J, leaving 18 bases between. The CDR3 has 15 residues. Written as DNA, the CDR3 is TGTGCCAGCAGCTTTCAGGGAGCCGATTTAGGCGAGCAGTACTTC. Amino acid sequence: CASSFQGADLGEQYF.

CDR3 region: CASSFGPAGDNEQFF. In DNA form, the CDR3 reads TGTGCCAGCAGCTTTGGCCCAGCGGGAGACAATGAGCAGTTCTTC. This sequence joins TRBV7-3 and TRBJ2-1; TRBD2 agrees at 8 bases. Germline V gives CDR1 SGHTA, CDR2 FQGTGA. V trimming: 3 bases; J trimming: 5 bases; junction bases outside the gene matches: 6. This CDR3 has 15 amino acids.

Ten or more counts support this clonotype. The CDR3 protein is CASSRELRYEQYF. In DNA, the CDR3 is TGTGCCAGCAGTCGAGAACTCCGGTACGAGCAGTACTTC. V gene TRBV6-1 combines with J gene TRBJ2-7; no definite D call. Germline CDR1 reads MNHNS; CDR2 reads SASEGT. V was shortened by 5 bases and J by 4 bases, with 12 bases between the two germline ends. The CDR3 is made up of 13 amino acids.

This clonotype occurred a few times. CDR3 nucleotide sequence: TGCGCCAGCAGCTTGCCTAGCGGGACGACTTGGGAGACCCAGTACTTC. It is translated as CASSLPSGTTWETQYF. This sequence joins TRBV5-1 and TRBJ2-5, with 9 bases that match TRBD2. V was clipped by 1 base and J by 5 bases; unmatched bases: 9. The CDR3 is 16 residues long. Germline V gene lookup returns CDR1 SGHRS and CDR2 YFSETQ.

The chain combines TRBV10-3 with TRBJ2-1; 9 positions agree with TRBD2. The V gene end was trimmed by 7 bases and the J gene end by 3 bases; junction bases not matched to a gene: 1. CDR1 is ENHRY and CDR2 is SYGVKD in the germline V gene. This CDR3 is 13 amino acids long. CDR3 residues: CAITSGDYNEQFF. In nucleotides, the CDR3 is TGTGCCATCACTAGCGGGGACTACAATGAGCAGTTCTTC.

This clonotype showed up many times. The chain joins TRBV30 to TRBJ2-7, with 7 nucleotides matching TRBD1. The V and J ends lost 0 bases and 0 bases, in that order; junction bases with no gene match: 11. CDR1 and CDR2 (germline): GTSNPN, SVGIG (reference sequence). The CDR3 contains 17 residues. The CDR3: CAWSVQVRWDSSYEQYF. CDR3 coding DNA: TGTGCCTGGAGTGTACAGGTTCGGTGGGACAGCTCCTACGAGCAGTACTTC.

The table lists this clonotype with a few counts. The chain's CDR3 is CASSVEEGGPFHSDTQYF. The CDR3, as DNA: TGTGCCAGCAGCGTAGAGGAGGGAGGGCCTTTTCACTCAGATACGCAGTATTTT. This rearrangement joins TRBV9 to TRBJ2-3; 7 bases match TRBD2. The length of the CDR3 is 18 residues. The V gene end was trimmed by 0 bases and the J gene end by 4 bases; junction bases not matched to a gene: 14. Germline V gives CDR1 SGDLS, CDR2 YYNGEE. Looking up the rest from reference TRBV9 and TRBJ2-3 gives the full variable domain: DSGVTQTPKHLITATGQRVTLRCSPRSGDLSVYWYQQSLDQGLQFLIQYYNGEERAKGNILERFSAQQFPDLHSELNLSSLELGDSALYFCASSVEEGGPFHSDTQYFGPGTRLTVL.

The V and J genes are TRBV18 and TRBJ2-1, with TRBD2 matching 12 bases. V shed 3 bases and J 7 bases; nucleotides not matched to a gene: 7. CDR3 length: 16 residues. CDR1 and CDR2 from the germline V gene are KGHSH and LQKENI. The CDR3 region has the DNA TGTGCCAGCTCACCCTACACTAGCGGGAGGCGGAATGAGCAGTTCTTC. Translating gives CASSPYTSGRRNEQFF.